The 8 T cell receptor beta chains given below trace back to one sample, sequenced in a study of T cell changes during pregnancy in multiple sclerosis. Clones were sequenced by immunoSEQ multiplex PCR, and TCRdb holds only the in-frame ones, with some missing. The sample includes around 15,000 clones, roughly 84% of them seen just once. The sample here was CD8+ T cells from peripheral blood mononuclear cells, taken in the third trimester of pregnancy. These receptors all stem from a female donor in good health, enrolled as a control in a pregnancy study.

This rearrangement joins TRBV10-2 to TRBJ1-2; TRBD1 matches at 7 bases. The CDR3 is 14 amino acids. Germline lookup yields CDR1 WSHSY and CDR2 SAAADI. V shed 6 bases, J shed 4 bases, and the junction held 8 bases outside the gene matches. CDR3 protein: CASSAGTEIYGYTF. The CDR3 DNA follows: TGCGCCAGCAGCGCGGGGACAGAGATCTATGGCTACACCTTC.

This rearrangement joins TRBV6-1 to TRBJ2-7, with 7 bases matching TRBD1. The V segment lost 2 bases and the J segment 0 bases; nucleotides outside the gene matches: 10. This CDR3 has 17 residues. Looked up from germline, CDR1 is MNHNS and CDR2 is SASEGT. CDR3: CASSEYPGQLSSYEQYF. The DNA of the CDR3 is TGTGCCAGCAGTGAATACCCGGGACAGCTTAGCTCCTACGAGCAGTACTTC.

The chain has TRBV20-1 and TRBJ2-5; D call uncertain. TRBJ2-7 matches the DNA end more closely, so the J call is doubtful. This CDR3 comprises 10 residues. In germline, CDR1 is DFQATT, CDR2 SNEGSKA (reference sequence). In DNA form, the CDR3 reads TGCAGTGCTAGCACCTACGAGCAGTACTTC. Protein: CSASTYEQYF.

The chain couples TRBV27 to TRBJ2-1; 10 positions agree with TRBD2. The J segment lost 5 bases and the V segment lost 3 bases, leaving 10 bases of the junction unmatched. From germline, CDR1 is MNHEY and CDR2 SMNVEV (reference sequence). The CDR3 sequence is 17 residues long. CDR3 sequence: CASSLGSGGPINNEQFF. CDR3 bases: TGTGCCAGCAGTTTGGGTAGCGGGGGGCCTATAAACAATGAGCAGTTCTTC.

The V call is TRBV19, the J call TRBJ2-1; 11 bases line up with TRBD2. J gave up 0 bases and V 9 bases, and 4 bases lay outside the gene matches. The length of the CDR3 is 15 residues. Germline V CDR1 and CDR2: LNHDA, SQIVND (reference sequence). In DNA, the CDR3 is TGTGCCAGCGGACTAGCGGGCAGCTCCTACAATGAGCAGTTCTTC. Its translation is CASGLAGSSYNEQFF.

The chain combines TRBV15 with TRBJ1-2; D gene ambiguous. V shed 0 bases and J shed 8 bases, with 13 bases lying between them. Germline values: CDR1 LNHNV, CDR2 YYDKDF (reference sequence). This CDR3 is built from 14 residues. The CDR3 region is CATSRERPSPGYTF. The CDR3 DNA reads TGTGCCACCAGCAGAGAGAGGCCCAGCCCCGGCTACACCTTC.

The chain links TRBV27 to TRBJ2-7; no reliable D call. The CDR3 has 10 residues. Looked up from germline, CDR1 is MNHEY and CDR2 is SMNVEV (reference sequence). Trimming removed 8 bases at V and 3 bases at J, with 5 bases between. The DNA of the CDR3 is TGTGCCAGCGGAGACTACGAGCAGTACTTC. It codes for CASGDYEQYF.

The chain carries TRBV25-1 and TRBJ2-7; 10 bases line up with TRBD2. Trimming cost V 4 bases and J 3 bases; bases outside gene matches: 3. CDR3 size: 14 residues. The V gene's germline CDR1 is MGHDK and CDR2 SYGVNS. CDR3 region: CASSAGLADYEQYF. In nucleotides, the CDR3 is TGTGCCAGCAGTGCCGGACTAGCGGACTACGAGCAGTACTTC.